This T cell receptor beta chain is from a study of blood T cell repertoires in COVID-19. About the study: Whether acute or convalescent, the COVID-19 samples came from the United States, Italy and Spain.

The CDR3 spans 14 residues. Per the germline V gene, CDR1 is MDHEN and CDR2 is SYDVKM. The ends were cut back, 10 bases at V and 4 bases at J, with 16 bases in the middle. Assay used: immunoSEQ multiplex PCR; TCRdb lists only in-frame clones, some missing. The table includes about 300,000 clones, approximately 86% detected once. The origin of this receptor is a man aged 65-85 years with acute or convalescent COVID-19. The specimen sequenced was peripheral blood. This chain uses TRBV28 with TRBJ1-4; possibly TRBD1 for D (6 bases). The CDR3 region has the DNA TGTGCCAACAGCCAACAGGGCCTTAATGAAAAACTGTTTTTT. The encoded protein is CANSQQGLNEKLFF.